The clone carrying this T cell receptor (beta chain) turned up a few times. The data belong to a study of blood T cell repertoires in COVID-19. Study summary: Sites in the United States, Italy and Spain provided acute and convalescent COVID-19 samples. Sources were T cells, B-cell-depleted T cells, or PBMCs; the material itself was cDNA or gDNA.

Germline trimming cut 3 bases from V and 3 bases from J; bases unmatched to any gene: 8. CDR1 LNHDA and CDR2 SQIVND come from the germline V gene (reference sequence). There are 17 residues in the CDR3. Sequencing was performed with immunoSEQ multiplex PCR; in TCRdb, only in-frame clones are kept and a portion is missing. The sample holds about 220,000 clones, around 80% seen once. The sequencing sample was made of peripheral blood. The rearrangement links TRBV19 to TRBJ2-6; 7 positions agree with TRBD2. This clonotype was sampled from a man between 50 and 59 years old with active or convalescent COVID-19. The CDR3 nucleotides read TGTGCCAGTAGTATCGGGGAGGGATTGTATGGGGCCAACGTCCTGACTTTC. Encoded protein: CASSIGEGLYGANVLTF.